Here is one TCR beta chain with its context. The naive CD8 fraction comprised CD45RO-negative cells positively selected for CCR7 and excluded terminally differentiated effector memory CD45RA+ cells. This record comes from a study of shared clonotypes between healthy human individuals. Sequencing was performed with immunoSEQ multiplex PCR; in TCRdb, only in-frame clones are kept and a portion is missing. The sample gives nearly 2 million clones, over 85% of which show up once; 1.2% is in the top ten. This CDR3 has 13 amino acids. Trimming removed 1 base from V and 2 bases from J, with 6 bases in between. The germline V gene encodes CDR1 LGHNA and CDR2 YSLEER.

The sample comprised naive CD8+ T cells sorted from blood. This chain connects TRBV4-3 to TRBJ2-7, with unresolved D. The clonotype originates from a man aged 18 to 35 in good health. CDR3 amino acids: CASSQGVPYEQYF. DNA for the CDR3: TGCGCCAGCAGCCAAGGGGTCCCCTACGAGCAGTACTTC.